This entry concerns a single T cell receptor beta chain. Its antigen is as yet unknown. The PCR used 60 Vbeta and 13 Jbeta primers. Original processing notes: Later reanalysis found 80 million or so unique TCR beta chains, 10 million to 14 million of them shared. Measured with immunoSEQ multiplex PCR; TCRdb has only the in-frame clones, and not every one. That table furnishes V, J and clone size, whereas the DNA furnished D and trimming. This table has about 140,000 clones, roughly 88% appearing once. This record comes from a study of cytomegalovirus exposure and HLA in healthy donors. Germline V gene sequence: CDR1 SGHNT, CDR2 YYREEE (reference sequence). V lost 2 bases, J lost 7 bases, and 15 bases lay in between. This CDR3 is built from 14 residues. Whole-study findings and limits: Follow-up analysis later connected one missense variant in DCLRE1C with trimming of TCR beta V- and J-genes. A later analysis found common viral pathogens apparently linked to several of the most significant clusters.

Sequencing used PBMCs. The clonotype was recovered from a woman in her forties in good health and CMV-seronegative. The chain links TRBV5-4 to TRBJ2-5; maybe TRBD2 (5 bases). The CDR3 reads CASSFTIGEGTQYF. CDR3 coding DNA: TGTGCCAGCAGCTTTACGATAGGTGAGGGGACCCAGTACTTC.